A single T cell receptor beta chain is shown here with its context. The ends were cut back, 3 bases at V and 2 bases at J, with 10 bases in the middle. CDR1 is SGHTA and CDR2 is FQGNSA in the germline V gene. CDR3 length: 14 residues. Assay: immunoSEQ multiplex PCR; the TCRdb copy retains only in-frame clones and omits some. The table lists approximately 75,000 clones, more than 80% of them singletons. These data come from a study of technical replicates of blood from a handful of donors. The sequence derives from a human donor in good health. Some clones in this sample may be carry-over from other donors' samples. This chain connects TRBV7-2 to TRBJ1-1; tentatively, D is TRBD1 (5 bases). The source material was PBMCs. This CDR3 is CASSFRQFNTEAFF. The CDR3 region has the DNA TGTGCCAGCAGCTTCAGACAGTTCAACACTGAAGCTTTCTTT.